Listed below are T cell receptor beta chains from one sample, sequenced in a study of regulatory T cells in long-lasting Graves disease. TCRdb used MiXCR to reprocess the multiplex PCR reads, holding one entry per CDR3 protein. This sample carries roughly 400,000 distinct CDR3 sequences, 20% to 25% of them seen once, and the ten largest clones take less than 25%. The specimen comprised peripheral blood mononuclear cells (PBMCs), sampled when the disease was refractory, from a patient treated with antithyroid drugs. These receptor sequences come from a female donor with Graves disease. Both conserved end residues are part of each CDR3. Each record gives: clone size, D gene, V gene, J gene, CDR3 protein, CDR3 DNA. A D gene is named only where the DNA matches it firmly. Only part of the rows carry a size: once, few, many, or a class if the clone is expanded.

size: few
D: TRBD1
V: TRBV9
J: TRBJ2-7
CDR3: CASSVGTGNTYEQYF
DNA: TGTGCCAGCAGCGTTGGGACAGGGAACACCTACGAGCAGTACTTC

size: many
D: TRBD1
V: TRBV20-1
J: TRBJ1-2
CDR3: CSAYGTAVYGYTF
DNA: TGCAGTGCTTACGGGACAGCGGTCTATGGCTACACCTTC

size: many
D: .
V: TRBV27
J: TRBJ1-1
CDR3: CASSLNTATEAFF
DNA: TGTGCCAGCAGTTTAAATACGGCAACTGAAGCTTTCTTT

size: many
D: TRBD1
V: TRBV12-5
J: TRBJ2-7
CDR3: CASGSPDRGGPYEQYF
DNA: TGTGCTAGTGGTTCTCCGGACAGGGGAGGGCCCTACGAGCAGTACTTC

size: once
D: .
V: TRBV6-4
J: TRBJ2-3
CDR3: CASSGADTQYF
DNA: TGTGCCTCCTCAGGGGCGGATACGCAGTATTTT

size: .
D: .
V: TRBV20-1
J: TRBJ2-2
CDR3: CSARVPGAGVTGELFF
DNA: TGCAGTGCTAGAGTACCGGGGGCAGGAGTGACCGGGGAGCTGTTTTTT

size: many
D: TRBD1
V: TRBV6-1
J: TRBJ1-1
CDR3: CASRRPTGGGTEAFF
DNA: TGTGCCAGCAGACGGCCGACAGGGGGCGGGACTGAAGCTTTCTTT

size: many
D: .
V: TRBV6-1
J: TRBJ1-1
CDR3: CASQREENTEAFF
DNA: TGTGCCAGCCAAAGGGAGGAGAACACTGAAGCTTTCTTT

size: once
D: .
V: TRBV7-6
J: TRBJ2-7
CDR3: CASSPSWGYEQYF
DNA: TGTGCCAGCAGCCCGAGTTGGGGCTACGAGCAGTACTTC

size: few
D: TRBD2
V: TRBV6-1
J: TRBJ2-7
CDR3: CASSGRASGGPSEQYF
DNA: TGTGCCAGCAGTGGTCGTGCGAGCGGGGGGCCGAGTGAGCAGTACTTC

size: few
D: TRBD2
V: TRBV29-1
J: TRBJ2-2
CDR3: CSVVAGGLGELFF
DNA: TGCAGCGTTGTAGCGGGAGGGCTCGGGGAGCTGTTTTTT

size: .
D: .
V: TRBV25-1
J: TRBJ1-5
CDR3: CASSPSLGDSNQPQHF
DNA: TGTGCCAGCAGCCCGAGTCTCGGGGATAGCAATCAGCCCCAGCATTTT

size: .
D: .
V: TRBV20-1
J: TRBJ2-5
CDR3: CSARVRETQYF
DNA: TGCAGTGCTAGAGTCCGAGAGACCCAGTACTTC

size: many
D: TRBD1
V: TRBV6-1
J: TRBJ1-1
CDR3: CASRAGGGGSEAFF
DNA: TGTGCCAGCAGGGCCGGAGGGGGCGGGTCTGAAGCTTTCTTT

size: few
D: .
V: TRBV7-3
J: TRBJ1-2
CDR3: CASSLSGSEGGYTF
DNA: TGTGCCAGCAGCTTAAGTGGTTCTGAGGGTGGCTACACCTTC

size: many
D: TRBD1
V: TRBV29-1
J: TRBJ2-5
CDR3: CSVRDRGGQETQYF
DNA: TGCAGCGTGAGGGACAGGGGGGGCCAAGAGACCCAGTACTTC

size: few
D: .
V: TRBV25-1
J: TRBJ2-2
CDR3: CASSEFQGMAGELFF
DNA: TGTGCCAGCAGTGAATTTCAGGGGATGGCCGGGGAGCTGTTTTTT

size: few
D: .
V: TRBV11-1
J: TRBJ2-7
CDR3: CVSSFAGTNYEQYF
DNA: TGTGTCAGCAGCTTCGCCGGGACAAACTACGAGCAGTACTTC

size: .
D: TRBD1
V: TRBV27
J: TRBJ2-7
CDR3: CASSQQGGENYEQYF
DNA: TGTGCCAGCAGTCAACAGGGGGGAGAGAACTACGAGCAGTACTTC

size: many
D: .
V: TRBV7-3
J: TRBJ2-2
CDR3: CASSLRVSGELFF
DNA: TGTGCCAGCAGCTTACGGGTGTCCGGGGAGCTGTTTTTT

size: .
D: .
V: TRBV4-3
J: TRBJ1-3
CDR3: CASSQGSGPGNTIYF
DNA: TGCGCCAGCAGCCAAGGGTCAGGGCCTGGAAACACCATATATTTT

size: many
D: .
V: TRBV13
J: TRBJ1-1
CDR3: CASSFSGKGTEAFF
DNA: TGTGCCAGCAGCTTTTCGGGGAAGGGCACTGAAGCTTTCTTT

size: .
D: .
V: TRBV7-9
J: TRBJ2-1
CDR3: CASSFNYYNEQFF
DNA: TGTGCCAGCAGCTTCAATTATTACAATGAGCAGTTCTTC

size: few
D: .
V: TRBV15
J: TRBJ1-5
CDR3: CATSRDGGQPQHF
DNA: TGTGCCACCAGCAGAGATGGGGGGCAGCCCCAGCATTTT

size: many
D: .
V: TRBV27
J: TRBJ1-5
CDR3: CASSLDSYSNQPQHF
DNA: TGTGCCAGCAGTTTGGACAGCTATAGCAATCAGCCCCAGCATTTT

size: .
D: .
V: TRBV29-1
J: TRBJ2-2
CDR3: CSVEAGGDTGELFF
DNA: TGCAGCGTTGAAGCAGGGGGGGACACCGGGGAGCTGTTTTTT

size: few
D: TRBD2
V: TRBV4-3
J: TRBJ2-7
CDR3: CASSQDRSGRASYEQYF
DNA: TGCGCCAGCAGCCAAGATAGGAGCGGGAGGGCGTCCTACGAGCAGTACTTC

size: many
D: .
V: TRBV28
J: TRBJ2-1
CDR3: CASSLGGYNEQFF
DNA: TGTGCCAGCAGTTTGGGAGGTTACAATGAGCAGTTCTTC

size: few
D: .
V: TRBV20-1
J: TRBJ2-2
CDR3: CSAYRDTGELFF
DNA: TGCAGTGCTTACAGGGACACCGGGGAGCTGTTTTTT

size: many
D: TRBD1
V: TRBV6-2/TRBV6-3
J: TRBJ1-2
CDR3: CASRTGLSYGYTF
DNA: TGTGCCAGCAGGACAGGGTTGAGTTATGGCTACACCTTC

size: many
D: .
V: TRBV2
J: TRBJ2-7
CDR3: CARDGYEQYF
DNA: TGTGCCAGGGACGGTTACGAGCAGTACTTC

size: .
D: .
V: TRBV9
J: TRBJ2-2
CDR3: CASSMAGLSTGELLF
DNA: TGTGCCAGCAGCATGGCGGGATTGAGCACCGGGGAGCTGCTTTTT

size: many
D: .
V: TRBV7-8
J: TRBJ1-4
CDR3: CASSLAQTNEKLFF
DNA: TGTGCCAGCAGCTTAGCACAGACTAATGAAAAACTGTTTTTT

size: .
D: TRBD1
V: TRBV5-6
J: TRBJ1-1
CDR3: CASSLWDRMNTEAFF
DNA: TGTGCCAGCAGCTTGTGGGACAGAATGAACACTGAAGCTTTCTTT

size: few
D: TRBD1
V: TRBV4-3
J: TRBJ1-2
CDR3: CASSQLRGFVGYTF
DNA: TGCGCCAGCAGCCAACTCAGGGGGTTCGTGGGCTACACCTTC

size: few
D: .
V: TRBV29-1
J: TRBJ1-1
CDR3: CSAARGATEAFF
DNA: TGCAGCGCCGCACGAGGGGCCACTGAAGCTTTCTTT

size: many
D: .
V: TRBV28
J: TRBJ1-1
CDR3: CASSHPNSNTEAFF
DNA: TGTGCCAGCAGTCACCCCAACTCGAACACTGAAGCTTTCTTT

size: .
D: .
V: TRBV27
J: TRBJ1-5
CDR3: CASSAGFQPQHF
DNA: TGTGCCAGCAGTGCAGGGTTTCAGCCCCAGCATTTT

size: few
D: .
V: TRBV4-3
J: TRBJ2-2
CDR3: CASSPGRGVSGELFF
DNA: TGCGCCAGCAGTCCCGGACGCGGGGTTTCCGGGGAGCTGTTTTTT

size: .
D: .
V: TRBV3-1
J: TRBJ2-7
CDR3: CAGSSTLGYEQYF
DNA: TGTGCCGGCAGCTCCACTCTTGGATACGAGCAGTACTTC

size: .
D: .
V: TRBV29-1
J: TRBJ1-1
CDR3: CSAYLGANTEAFF
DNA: TGCAGCGCCTACCTCGGGGCAAACACTGAAGCTTTCTTT

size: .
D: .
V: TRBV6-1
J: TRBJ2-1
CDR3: CASSPGTWNEQFF
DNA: TGTGCCAGCAGTCCGGGGACTTGGAATGAGCAGTTCTTC

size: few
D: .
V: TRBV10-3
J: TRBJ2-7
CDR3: CAITREGGTYEQYF
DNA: TGTGCCATCACCCGTGAGGGAGGCACCTACGAGCAGTACTTC

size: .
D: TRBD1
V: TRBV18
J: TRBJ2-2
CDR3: CASSPPFTGVTGELFF
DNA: TGTGCCAGCTCACCACCGTTTACAGGGGTTACCGGGGAGCTGTTTTTT

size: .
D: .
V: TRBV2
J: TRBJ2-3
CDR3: CASNHRSTDTQYF
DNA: TGTGCCAGCAATCACAGGTCCACAGATACGCAGTATTTT

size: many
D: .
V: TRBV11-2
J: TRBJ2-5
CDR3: CASSRQANQETQYF
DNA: TGTGCCAGCAGCCGTCAGGCCAACCAAGAGACCCAGTACTTC

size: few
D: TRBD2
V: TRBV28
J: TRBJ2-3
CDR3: CASLAGGGDTQYF
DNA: TGTGCCAGCCTGGCGGGAGGGGGGGATACGCAGTATTTT